The clone carrying this T cell receptor (beta chain) was observed at least ten times. Antigen unknown. This record belongs to a study of T cells in Graves' hyperthyroidism and ophthalmopathy. Notes on the study in general: Through a model of 13 V-J features, ophthalmopathy was separated from stable hyperthyroidism.

Researchers took RNA transcripts and amplified the TCR beta CDR3 regions from them. A first-round RT-PCR of the TCR CDR3 used the HTBI primer set. A single record per CDR3 protein comes from TCRdb applying MiXCR to the multiplex PCR reads. The data show roughly 300,000 distinct CDR3 sequences, 14% seen once. Germline CDR1 and CDR2: SGHAT and FQNNGV. The CDR3 runs 15 residues. V lost 5 bases, J lost 8 bases, and 19 bases lay in between. Hyperthyroidism of Graves' type that showed no ophthalmopathy progression within 18 months was stable. Disease duration under 2 months; hyperthyroidism patients were aged 18 to 65.

The sequence was obtained from a woman aged 25-40 years with Graves' hyperthyroidism. This chain links TRBV11-2 with TRBJ2-1; no clear D gene. The material sequenced was blood. CDR3 nucleotide sequence: TGTGCCAGCAGCCAAGGGCAAATAGGGAATTATGAGCAGTTCTTC. It is translated as CASSQGQIGNYEQFF.